This T cell receptor (beta chain) was sequenced in a study of persistence of HIV-infected CD4 T cells. About this clone itself: Its antigen is undetermined.

Overlapping HIV-1 Gag 15-mer peptides at 1 ug per peptide per mL were used. Sorting selected CD4+ T cells upregulating both CD40 ligand and CD69. Plasma HIV-1 RNA stayed below 50 copies/mL for at least 4 years. CD8-depleted PBMCs were stimulated about 19 hours with anti-CD28/CD49d costimulation, CD40-blocking antibody and enfuvirtide. The libraries were made with immunoSEQ version 4 in survey mode. Each sample used up to 1 ug genomic DNA diluted to 10 ng/uL. Produced via immunoSEQ multiplex PCR; TCRdb's table is partial and in-frame only. The sample has 13,000 or so clones, roughly 62% seen once. This sequence originates from an adult man with HIV who was CMV-seropositive. Sequencing used CD4+ T cells sorted from PBMCs after approximately 19-hour stimulation, obtained from a patient who received antiretroviral therapy.

CDR3 residues: CASIGRDYGYTF. The CDR3 coding sequence is TGTGCCAGCATCGGACGGGACTATGGCTACACCTTC. V gene TRBV6-1 combines with J gene TRBJ1-2, with D hard to call. Trimming removed 7 bases from V and 3 bases from J, with 9 bases in between. The V gene's germline CDR1 is MNHNS and CDR2 SASEGT. CDR3 length: 12 residues.